The 12 T cell receptor beta chains presented below share a single source sample, sequenced in a study of Graves' ophthalmopathy and Graves' hyperthyroidism. The TCR beta CDR3 regions underwent amplification from RNA transcripts. HTBI primers were employed in first-round RT-PCR, then a second-round multiplex PCR followed. From the multiplex PCR reads, TCRdb called clonotypes with MiXCR, one entry per CDR3 protein. The sample holds about 500,000 distinct CDR3 sequences, about 35% seen once. Material: peripheral blood or thyroid tissue (not recorded which). Source of these receptors: an adult man with Graves' hyperthyroidism.

Ten or more counts support this clonotype. The chain carries TRBV6-1 and TRBJ1-1; D uncertain. Trimming removed 7 bases from V and 8 bases from J, with 11 bases in between. Germline V gene data show CDR1 as MNHNS and CDR2 as SASEGT. This CDR3 comprises 11 residues. CDR3 sequence reads: CASISRPEAFF. The CDR3 nucleotides are TGTGCCAGCATTAGTCGGCCAGAAGCTTTCTTT.

This clonotype has a count of ten or more. This chain uses TRBV20-1 with TRBJ1-1, with a possible D match to TRBD1 (5 bases). The V gene lost 3 bases and the J gene lost 9 bases, with 14 bases spanning the gap. The length of the CDR3 is 12 residues. CDR1 is DFQATT, CDR2 SNEGSKA, per germline (reference sequence). The CDR3 DNA sequence: TGCAGTGCTAGGGTTAGCGGACATAAAGCTTTCTTT. This sequence encodes CSARVSGHKAFF.

This chain connects TRBV29-1 to TRBJ2-5; 10 bases line up with TRBD2. The CDR3 length is 13 residues. V lost 1 base and J lost 5; bases outside the gene matches: 1. Germline V gene lookup returns CDR1 SQVTM and CDR2 ANQGSEA. CDR3 coding DNA: TGCAGCGTTGAAGGACTAGCGGGCGAGACCCAGTACTTC. It yields the protein CSVEGLAGETQYF.

At least ten counts were recorded for this clonotype. V usage is TRBV6-1 and J usage is TRBJ2-2, with D maybe TRBD1 (6 bases). Germline V gene sequence: CDR1 MNHNS, CDR2 SASEGT. This CDR3 has 12 amino acids. The germline V and J ends were trimmed by 0 bases and 14 bases, with 10 bases remaining between them. The CDR3 DNA reads as TGTGCCAGCAGTGAAGCAGGGGGTGAACTGTTTTTT. This gives the protein CASSEAGGELFF.

This clonotype appeared a few times. The V gene is TRBV20-1, the J gene TRBJ1-6; tentative D call: TRBD1 (5 bases). The CDR3 length is 15 residues. Looked up from germline, CDR1 is DFQATT and CDR2 is SNEGSKA (reference sequence). The V end was cut by 1 base, the J end by 3 bases, with 10 bases between. CDR3: CSARVFGGYNSPLHF. The CDR3 nucleotides are TGCAGTGCTAGAGTATTCGGGGGCTATAATTCACCCCTCCACTTT.

To note about this clonotype: The conserved closing phenylalanine or tryptophan is absent in this CDR3, likely reflecting a read error. This sequence joins TRBV30 and TRBJ1-5; the match to TRBD1 covers 8 bases. V gave up 3 bases and J gave up 5 bases; unmatched junction bases: 6. CDR1 is GTSNPN, CDR2 SVGIG, per germline (reference sequence). The CDR3 is 14 amino acids. This CDR3 reads CAWSLGQGHQPQHL. CDR3 nucleotides: TGTGCCTGGAGCCTAGGACAGGGACATCAGCCCCAGCATCTT.

On this clonotype: Just one base apart from a much larger clone, this may be a read error. The V gene is TRBV7-3, the J gene TRBJ1-6, with no clear D. There are 14 residues in the CDR3. Germline CDR1 SGHTA, CDR2 FQGTGA. The V end lost 3 bases, the J end lost 9 bases, and 12 bases lay between the germline ends. CDR3 region: CASSLAQEISPLHF. CDR3 DNA sequence: TGTGCCAGCAGCTTGGCGCAGGAAATTTCACCCCTCCACTTT.

This clonotype occurred a few times. The chain carries TRBV10-3 and TRBJ2-5; weak D call: TRBD1 (5 bases). Trimming took 0 bases from V and 5 from J, leaving 10 bases between them. This CDR3 contains 14 residues. From germline, CDR1 is ENHRY and CDR2 SYGVKD. The CDR3 spells CAISESGSGETQYF. The CDR3 DNA reads TGTGCCATCAGTGAGTCGGGCTCAGGGGAGACCCAGTACTTC.

This clonotype was picked up a small number of times. The chain has TRBV2 and TRBJ1-4; a possible D gene is TRBD1 (6 bases). Germline values: CDR1 SNHLY, CDR2 FYNNEI. The CDR3 covers 15 residues. Trimming removed 5 bases at V and 5 bases at J, with 15 bases between. This CDR3 is CASSTWRGQNEKLFF. DNA of the CDR3: TGTGCCAGCAGTACCTGGCGGGGGCAGAATGAAAAACTGTTTTTT.

This clonotype was picked up many times. The chain has TRBV15 and TRBJ1-4; D is undetermined. The CDR3 consists of 13 residues. The ends were cut back, 0 bases at V and 5 bases at J, with 4 bases in the middle. The V gene's germline CDR1 is LNHNV and CDR2 YYDKDF (reference sequence). CDR3 loop: CATSRDLNEKLFF. The CDR3 DNA reads TGTGCCACCAGCAGAGATCTGAATGAAAAACTGTTTTTT.

This clonotype was counted many times. The rearrangement links TRBV12-5 to TRBJ1-5, with TRBD1 as a possible D gene (5 bases). The CDR3 runs to 13 residues. The ends were cut back, 9 bases at V and 2 bases at J, with 11 bases in the middle. Germline assignment: CDR1 LGHNT and CDR2 FRNRAP. CDR3 in amino acids: CARMDIRNQPQHF. Written as DNA, the CDR3 is TGTGCTAGGATGGACATACGCAATCAGCCCCAGCATTTT.

V and J are TRBV5-1 and TRBJ2-3; 7 positions match TRBD1. CDR3 size: 13 residues. The germline gives CDR1 SGHRS, CDR2 YFSETQ. V dropped 3 bases and J dropped 3; count of bases not matched to a gene: 1. CDR3 sequence reads: CASSSQGTDTQYF. In DNA form, the CDR3 reads TGCGCCAGCAGCTCACAGGGGACAGATACGCAGTATTTT.